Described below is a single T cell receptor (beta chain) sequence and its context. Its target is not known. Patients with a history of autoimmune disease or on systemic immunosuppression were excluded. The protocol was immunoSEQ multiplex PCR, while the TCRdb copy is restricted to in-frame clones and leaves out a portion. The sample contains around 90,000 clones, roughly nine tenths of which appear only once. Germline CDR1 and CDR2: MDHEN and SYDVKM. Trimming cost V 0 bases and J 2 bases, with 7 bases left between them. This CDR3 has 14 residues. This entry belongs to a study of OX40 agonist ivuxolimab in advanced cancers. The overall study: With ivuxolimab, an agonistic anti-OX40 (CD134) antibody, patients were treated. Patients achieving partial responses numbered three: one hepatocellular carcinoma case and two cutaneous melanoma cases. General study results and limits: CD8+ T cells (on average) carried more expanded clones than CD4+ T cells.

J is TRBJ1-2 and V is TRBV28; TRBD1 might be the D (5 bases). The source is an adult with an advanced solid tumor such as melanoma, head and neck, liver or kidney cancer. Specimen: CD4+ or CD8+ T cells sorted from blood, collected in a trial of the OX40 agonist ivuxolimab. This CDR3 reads CASSLWGGNYGYTF. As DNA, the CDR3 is TGTGCCAGCAGTTTATGGGGGGGGAACTATGGCTACACCTTC.